The entry below describes one T cell receptor beta chain. This clone's antigen is unknown. It has no much larger one-base neighbor in the sample; base qualities were not kept. The data were obtained in a study of vaccination and CD4 T cells after COVID-19 (dated by TCRdb to between 2021 and 2023). As for the study more broadly: Convalescent patients had a positive SARS-CoV-2 result on nasal swab PCR, and of these patients, several had mild disease and one had severe disease. Two doses of either the Pfizer-BioNTech BNT162b2 vaccine (n=8) or the Moderna mRNA-1273 vaccine (n=2) were administered to participants. Post-vaccine blood samples were obtained a median of approximately 74 days after the second vaccine dose, with a range of roughly 13 to 250 days. Post-COVID blood samples from convalescent patients were collected a median of roughly 100 days after diagnosis, with a range of roughly 35 to 180 days. Control cultures used a CEFX viral epitope pool as positive control, an HIV-1 Nef peptide pool as negative control, or no peptide. In 10 COVID-19 convalescent patients and 4 infection-naive healthy vaccine recipients, the spike-specific CD4+ TCR repertoire before mRNA vaccination was compared with the repertoire after mRNA vaccination. The convalescent cohort comprised six males and four females, including two Hispanic individuals, seven Caucasians, two Asians and one multiracial person. The cultures were stimulated with overlapping spike peptide pools from SARS-CoV-2 and from the common cold coronaviruses HCoV-NL63, HCoV-OC43 and HCoV-229E.

The treatment or condition label here, explained by the study, means: approximately nine-day PBMC culture with coronavirus spike peptide pools or control peptides (ViraFEST assay). The ViraFEST assay was used in the study, in which antigen-specific T cells were expanded with peptide pools and expanded clonotypes were subsequently identified by TCR sequencing. The convalescent patients' positive SARS-CoV-2 PCR tests were from March to December 2020, which was before the Alpha, Beta and Delta variants emerged in the United States. PBMCs were cultured at about 2 million per well in IMDM supplemented with 5% human AB serum and about 9.6 IU/ml IL-2, with 9.5 to 10 ug/ml peptide pools added. Half of the culture medium was replaced with fresh IL-2-containing medium on days 3 and 7. After about 11 days of culture, CD4+ T cells were isolated by negative selection using the EasySep CD4+ T cell isolation kit. PBMCs were separated from whole blood using Ficoll-Paque Plus gradient centrifugation and then either used fresh or cryopreserved at -140C. Culture conditions were generally each tested in triplicate wells.

Beyond this particular receptor, the publication reports: Relatively few convalescent patients were included in the study, and early timepoints after natural infection were not analyzed. Of the vaccine-specific clones in convalescent patients, 304 of 307, or nearly all, reacted only to SARS-CoV-2 spike and did not cross-react with common cold coronaviruses. Among convalescent patients, a median about 86% of the SARS-CoV-2-reactive clones seen after vaccination appeared only after vaccination, which suggests priming specific to the vaccine. The median number of SARS-CoV-2-reactive clonotypes rose from around 22 after infection to 38 after vaccination, but the change was not significant.

The protocol used for the library was PCR. DNA from cultured CD4+ T cells underwent TCR sequencing with the Oncomine TCR Beta short-read assay at the Johns Hopkins FTIC core. Genomic DNA was extracted from the cultured CD4+ T cells with the QIAamp micro DNA kit. Oncomine TCR Beta libraries made from cultured CD4+ T cells were pooled using unique dual indexes and sequenced on an Illumina iSeq 100. The authors processed their data as follows. Non-productive sequences were filtered out, and CDR3s that did not start with C, did not end with F or W, or were shorter than 7 amino acids were discarded. The MANAFEST web application identified antigen-specific clonotypes by comparing peptide-stimulated wells against reference wells and other culture wells. To be called positive, a clone needed an FDR below 0.05, an odds ratio above 5, and a productive frequency above 0.1% in at least two of three replicate wells. A clonotype was classed as cross-reactive if the clonotype showed significant expansion both in SARS-CoV-2 spike wells and in at least one common cold coronavirus spike condition. Using R version 3.6.1, CDR3 homology was evaluated through Levenshtein distances (stringdist) along with unrooted phylogenetic trees (ape). Using fastp at Q25 and MiXCR, TCRdb reprocessed the public reads and kept productive beta chains. Rows are combined by CDR3 protein, so each entry shows the most common genes and DNA. These V and J calls originate from TCRdb's pipeline instead of the authors' own analysis. This sample lists under 25,000 distinct CDR3 sequences; roughly 55% were detected once. The ten most abundant clones make up roughly 7% of the sample.

This TCR was sampled from a human donor who had recovered from COVID-19. What was sequenced was CD4+ T cells from blood, cultured in vitro.

The CDR3 region: CASSVNQETQYF. The DNA sequence is as follows: TGCGCCAGCAGCGTCAACCAAGAGACCCAGTACTTC. Rearrangement joined TRBV5-1 to TRBJ2-5; no confident D gene assignment can be made. A distance of 4 bases separates the germline ends of V and J, which lose 4 bases and 0 bases respectively. CDR1 and CDR2, per the germline V gene, are SGHRS and YFSETQ. The CDR3 numbers 12 residues from cysteine through phenylalanine. Left in the record is the CDR3 DNA by itself, 36 bases read in frame from the first base.